This is a list of T cell receptor beta chains from one sample in a study of T cell responses to AZD1222 COVID-19 vaccine. This table comes from immunoSEQ multiplex PCR, and its TCRdb copy is limited to in-frame clones, with some not included. Among around 83,000 clones, 90% were seen once, and the ten largest hold less than 5.5%. Here the sequenced sample was peripheral blood, taken 28 days after the second AZD1222 dose. These receptors all stem from an adult who received the AZD1222 COVID-19 vaccine. The CDR3 runs from the conserved cysteine through the conserved F or W. Each record gives: D gene, clone size, J gene, V gene, CDR3 protein, CDR3 DNA. A D gene is named only where the DNA matches it firmly. Clone size appears in some rows only: once, few, many, or a class for an expanded clone.

d_call: -
clone_size: -
j_call: TRBJ2-1
v_call: TRBV7-9
cdr3_aa: CASSLEVGEYNEQFF
cdr3_nt: TGTGCCAGCAGCTTAGAAGTTGGGGAGTACAATGAGCAGTTCTTC

d_call: TRBD1
clone_size: few
j_call: TRBJ1-2
v_call: TRBV19
cdr3_aa: CASSSGQGSSMVGTF
cdr3_nt: TGTGCCAGTAGTAGTGGACAGGGGTCTTCTATGGTGGGAACCTTC

d_call: -
clone_size: -
j_call: TRBJ1-5
v_call: TRBV12-3/TRBV12-4
cdr3_aa: CASSFGNQPQHF
cdr3_nt: TGTGCCAGCAGTTTCGGGAATCAGCCCCAGCATTTT

d_call: TRBD1
clone_size: -
j_call: TRBJ2-5
v_call: TRBV6-6
cdr3_aa: CASWDRDRQETQYF
cdr3_nt: TGTGCCAGCTGGGACCGGGACAGGCAAGAGACCCAGTACTTC

d_call: -
clone_size: -
j_call: TRBJ1-2
v_call: TRBV7-2
cdr3_aa: CASSLGEAVTNYGYTF
cdr3_nt: TGTGCCAGCAGCTTGGGGGAGGCGGTCACTAACTATGGCTACACCTTC

d_call: TRBD1
clone_size: -
j_call: TRBJ2-5
v_call: TRBV5-1
cdr3_aa: CASSTRTGQETQYF
cdr3_nt: TGCGCCAGCAGCACCCGGACAGGGCAAGAGACCCAGTACTTC

d_call: -
clone_size: -
j_call: TRBJ1-1
v_call: TRBV18
cdr3_aa: CASFADMNTEAFF
cdr3_nt: TGTGCCAGCTTCGCGGACATGAACACTGAAGCTTTCTTT

d_call: -
clone_size: -
j_call: TRBJ1-1
v_call: TRBV6-5
cdr3_aa: CASSYSINTEAFF
cdr3_nt: TGTGCCAGCAGTTACTCGATTAACACTGAAGCTTTCTTT

d_call: -
clone_size: -
j_call: TRBJ2-1
v_call: TRBV7-7
cdr3_aa: CASSLGNEQFF
cdr3_nt: TGTGCTAGCAGCTTAGGCAATGAGCAGTTCTTC

d_call: TRBD2
clone_size: -
j_call: TRBJ2-1
v_call: TRBV5-1
cdr3_aa: CASSQGLAAYNEQFF
cdr3_nt: TGCGCCAGCAGCCAAGGACTAGCGGCCTACAATGAGCAGTTCTTC

d_call: -
clone_size: once
j_call: TRBJ2-6
v_call: TRBV2
cdr3_aa: CAGRRDTPSSGANVLTF
cdr3_nt: TGTGCCGGAAGAAGGGACACCCCCTCCTCTGGGGCCAACGTCCTGACTTTC

d_call: -
clone_size: -
j_call: TRBJ2-5
v_call: TRBV11-2
cdr3_aa: CASSSGIGGETQYF
cdr3_nt: TGTGCCAGCAGCTCCGGAATTGGAGGGGAGACCCAGTACTTC

d_call: -
clone_size: -
j_call: TRBJ1-6
v_call: TRBV19
cdr3_aa: CASTPGSSYNSPLHF
cdr3_nt: TGTGCCAGTACCCCAGGATCTTCCTATAATTCACCCCTCCACTTT

d_call: TRBD1
clone_size: once
j_call: TRBJ1-6
v_call: TRBV10-3
cdr3_aa: CAISVDRVNSPLHF
cdr3_nt: TGTGCCATCAGTGTCGACAGGGTAAATTCACCCCTCCACTTT

d_call: TRBD1
clone_size: -
j_call: TRBJ1-1
v_call: TRBV28
cdr3_aa: CASSFTDRDTEAFF
cdr3_nt: TGTGCCAGCAGTTTTACGGACAGGGACACTGAAGCTTTCTTT

d_call: -
clone_size: -
j_call: TRBJ1-3
v_call: TRBV19
cdr3_aa: CASSKNNVGNTIYF
cdr3_nt: TGTGCCAGTAGCAAGAACAATGTTGGAAACACCATATATTTT

d_call: -
clone_size: -
j_call: TRBJ2-2
v_call: TRBV9
cdr3_aa: CASSRPGTYTGELFF
cdr3_nt: TGTGCCAGCAGCCGACCAGGGACTTACACCGGGGAGCTGTTTTTT

d_call: -
clone_size: -
j_call: TRBJ2-3
v_call: TRBV5-4
cdr3_aa: CASSLVGSTDTQYF
cdr3_nt: TGTGCCAGCAGCTTGGTCGGTAGCACAGATACGCAGTATTTT

d_call: TRBD2
clone_size: -
j_call: TRBJ2-7
v_call: TRBV10-3
cdr3_aa: CAISEKTSGGSYEQYF
cdr3_nt: TGTGCCATCAGTGAAAAGACTAGCGGGGGCTCCTACGAGCAGTACTTC

d_call: TRBD2
clone_size: -
j_call: TRBJ2-3
v_call: TRBV11-3
cdr3_aa: CASSSGLAGTDTQYF
cdr3_nt: TGTGCCAGCAGCTCCGGACTAGCGGGGACAGATACGCAGTATTTT

d_call: -
clone_size: -
j_call: TRBJ1-2
v_call: TRBV9
cdr3_aa: CASSGGGTRGYTF
cdr3_nt: TGTGCCAGCAGCGGGGGAGGGACGCGAGGCTACACCTTC

d_call: -
clone_size: -
j_call: TRBJ1-4
v_call: TRBV19
cdr3_aa: CASSNFGEKLFF
cdr3_nt: TGTGCCAGTAGTAACTTTGGGGAAAAACTGTTTTTT

d_call: -
clone_size: -
j_call: TRBJ1-4
v_call: TRBV5-6
cdr3_aa: CASSLFPDRPFATNEKLFF
cdr3_nt: TGTGCCAGCAGCTTGTTTCCCGACAGACCATTTGCAACTAATGAAAAACTGTTTTTT

d_call: -
clone_size: few
j_call: TRBJ1-1
v_call: TRBV2
cdr3_aa: CASSERTEAFF
cdr3_nt: TGTGCCAGCAGTGAGAGGACTGAAGCTTTCTTT

d_call: TRBD2
clone_size: -
j_call: TRBJ2-1
v_call: TRBV19
cdr3_aa: CASSTTGLAGEQFF
cdr3_nt: TGTGCCAGTAGTACGACCGGGCTAGCGGGTGAGCAGTTCTTC

d_call: TRBD1
clone_size: -
j_call: TRBJ2-7
v_call: TRBV5-1
cdr3_aa: CASSFRGQGAYEQYF
cdr3_nt: TGCGCCAGCAGCTTTCGGGGACAGGGGGCTTACGAGCAGTACTTC

d_call: TRBD1
clone_size: -
j_call: TRBJ1-4
v_call: TRBV9
cdr3_aa: CASSVGQGGEKLFF
cdr3_nt: TGTGCCAGCAGCGTAGGACAGGGTGGGGAAAAACTGTTTTTT

d_call: -
clone_size: -
j_call: TRBJ1-5
v_call: TRBV27
cdr3_aa: CASSLLGGQNQPQHF
cdr3_nt: TGTGCCAGCAGTTTATTGGGGGGCCAAAATCAGCCCCAGCATTTT

d_call: TRBD1
clone_size: -
j_call: TRBJ2-1
v_call: TRBV5-4
cdr3_aa: CASSLQGEDYNEQFF
cdr3_nt: TGTGCCAGCAGCTTACAGGGGGAGGACTACAATGAGCAGTTCTTC

d_call: -
clone_size: -
j_call: TRBJ2-6
v_call: TRBV10-3
cdr3_aa: CAISEPGQSGANVLTF
cdr3_nt: TGTGCCATCAGTGAGCCAGGACAGTCTGGGGCCAACGTCCTGACTTTC

d_call: -
clone_size: -
j_call: TRBJ1-5
v_call: TRBV19
cdr3_aa: CASSINADNQPQHF
cdr3_nt: TGTGCCAGTAGTATAAATGCGGACAATCAGCCCCAGCATTTT

d_call: TRBD1
clone_size: -
j_call: TRBJ1-5
v_call: TRBV28
cdr3_aa: CASSDPVDRVRQPQHF
cdr3_nt: TGTGCCAGCAGTGACCCTGTGGACAGGGTTAGACAGCCCCAGCATTTT

d_call: -
clone_size: -
j_call: TRBJ2-2
v_call: TRBV2
cdr3_aa: CASSIGGAGELFF
cdr3_nt: TGTGCCAGCAGTATAGGGGGGGCCGGGGAGCTGTTTTTT